Listed below are T cell receptor beta chains from one sample, sequenced in a study of shared clonotypes between healthy human individuals. Method: immunoSEQ multiplex PCR; TCRdb's copy keeps in-frame clones and lacks some. This table holds approximately 2.5 million clones, 90% to 95% found once. The specimen was naive CD4+ T cells sorted from blood. These TCRs come from a man aged 18 to 29 in good health. CDR3s include the opening cysteine and the closing phenylalanine or tryptophan. The order of the fields is CDR3 protein, CDR3 DNA, V gene, D gene, clone size, J gene. D genes are given only for firm matches. Clone sizes are given selectively: once, few, many, or a class where the clone is expanded.

CDR3 protein: CAWSTGVNIQYF
CDR3 DNA: TGTGCCTGGAGTACAGGGGTAAACATTCAGTACTTC
V gene: TRBV30
D gene: TRBD1
clone size: NA
J gene: TRBJ2-4

CDR3 protein: CASSNLIWDYSEAFF
CDR3 DNA: TGTGCCAGCAGTAACCTTATATGGGACTACTCTGAAGCTTTCTTT
V gene: TRBV6-6
D gene: NA
clone size: NA
J gene: TRBJ1-1

CDR3 protein: CAWSAGDMGQPQHF
CDR3 DNA: TGTGCCTGGAGCGCAGGGGATATGGGTCAGCCCCAGCATTTT
V gene: TRBV30
D gene: NA
clone size: NA
J gene: TRBJ1-5

CDR3 protein: CASSLGIANYEQYF
CDR3 DNA: TGTGCCAGCAGCTTGGGGATTGCAAACTACGAGCAGTACTTC
V gene: TRBV7-2
D gene: NA
clone size: NA
J gene: TRBJ2-7

CDR3 protein: CASKHRGGSDTQYF
CDR3 DNA: TGTGCCAGCAAGCACAGGGGAGGTTCAGATACGCAGTATTTT
V gene: TRBV5-6
D gene: NA
clone size: NA
J gene: TRBJ2-3

CDR3 protein: CASSVNNEQFF
CDR3 DNA: TGTGCCAGCAGTGTTAACAATGAGCAGTTCTTC
V gene: TRBV25-1
D gene: NA
clone size: NA
J gene: TRBJ2-1

CDR3 protein: CASSGQGAQEKLFF
CDR3 DNA: TGTGCCAGCAGCGGACAGGGGGCGCAGGAAAAACTGTTTTTT
V gene: TRBV7-9
D gene: TRBD1
clone size: once
J gene: TRBJ1-4

CDR3 protein: CASSQDGQPQHF
CDR3 DNA: TGCGCCAGCAGCCAAGATGGTCAGCCCCAGCATTTT
V gene: TRBV4-1
D gene: NA
clone size: NA
J gene: TRBJ1-5

CDR3 protein: CASRPFPGSLSEAFF
CDR3 DNA: TGTGCCAGCAGGCCATTTCCAGGGAGTTTGTCTGAAGCTTTCTTT
V gene: TRBV5-6
D gene: NA
clone size: NA
J gene: TRBJ1-1

CDR3 protein: CASRSGGLASIQYF
CDR3 DNA: TGTGCCAGCAGGTCCGGGGGACTAGCATCCATTCAGTACTTC
V gene: TRBV28
D gene: TRBD2
clone size: NA
J gene: TRBJ2-4

CDR3 protein: CASSPRDRGLGTEAFF
CDR3 DNA: TGCGCCAGCAGCCCCCGGGACAGGGGGCTCGGCACTGAAGCTTTCTTT
V gene: TRBV5-1
D gene: TRBD1
clone size: NA
J gene: TRBJ1-1

CDR3 protein: CASSPSKTQYF
CDR3 DNA: TGTGCCAGCTCACCCTCTAAGACCCAGTACTTC
V gene: TRBV18
D gene: NA
clone size: NA
J gene: TRBJ2-5

CDR3 protein: CASRIGRETALHF
CDR3 DNA: TGCGCCAGCAGGATAGGGAGGGAAACGGCCCTCCACTTT
V gene: TRBV5-1
D gene: NA
clone size: NA
J gene: TRBJ1-6

CDR3 protein: CASSLAGFTEAFF
CDR3 DNA: TGTGCCAGCAGCTTAGCAGGGTTCACTGAAGCTTTCTTT
V gene: TRBV7-2
D gene: NA
clone size: NA
J gene: TRBJ1-1

CDR3 protein: CASSIDLPTSKTQYF
CDR3 DNA: TGTGCCAGTAGTATAGATCTACCGACATCAAAAACGCAGTATTTT
V gene: TRBV19
D gene: NA
clone size: NA
J gene: TRBJ2-3

CDR3 protein: CASSFRDRDTIYF
CDR3 DNA: TGTGCCAGCAGCTTCCGGGACCGTGACACCATATATTTT
V gene: TRBV9
D gene: NA
clone size: NA
J gene: TRBJ1-3

CDR3 protein: CASSLAQVGGYTF
CDR3 DNA: TGCGCCAGCAGCTTGGCCCAGGTTGGTGGCTACACCTTC
V gene: TRBV5-1
D gene: NA
clone size: NA
J gene: TRBJ1-2

CDR3 protein: CASGAGGYEQYF
CDR3 DNA: TGTGCCAGCGGGGCTGGCGGCTACGAGCAGTACTTC
V gene: TRBV18
D gene: NA
clone size: once
J gene: TRBJ2-7

CDR3 protein: CASSFSPSYEQYF
CDR3 DNA: TGTGCCAGCAGCTTTAGTCCCTCCTACGAGCAGTACTTC
V gene: TRBV11-2
D gene: NA
clone size: NA
J gene: TRBJ2-7

CDR3 protein: CSVDVHEQFF
CDR3 DNA: TGCAGCGTTGACGTCCATGAGCAGTTCTTC
V gene: TRBV29-1
D gene: NA
clone size: NA
J gene: TRBJ2-1